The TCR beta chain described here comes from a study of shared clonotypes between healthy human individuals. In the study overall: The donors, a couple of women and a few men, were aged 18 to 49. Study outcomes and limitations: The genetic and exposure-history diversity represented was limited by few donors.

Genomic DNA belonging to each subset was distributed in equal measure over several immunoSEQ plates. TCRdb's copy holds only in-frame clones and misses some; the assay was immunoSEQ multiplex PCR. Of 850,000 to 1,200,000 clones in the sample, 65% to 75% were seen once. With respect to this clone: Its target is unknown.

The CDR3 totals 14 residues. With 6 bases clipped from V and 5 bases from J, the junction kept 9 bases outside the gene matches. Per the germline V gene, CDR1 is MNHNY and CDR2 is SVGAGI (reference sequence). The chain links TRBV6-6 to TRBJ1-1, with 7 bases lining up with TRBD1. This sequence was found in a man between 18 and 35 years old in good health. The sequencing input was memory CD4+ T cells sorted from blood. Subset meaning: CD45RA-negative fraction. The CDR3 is CASSAATGRTEAFF. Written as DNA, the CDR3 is TGTGCCAGCAGCGCCGCGACAGGGAGGACTGAAGCTTTCTTT.